Described below is a single T cell receptor (beta chain) sequence and its context. Its antigen is unknown. The record has no base qualities; no much larger clone is one base away. Each collaborating institution followed its own protocols to collect whole blood in K2EDTA tubes. For TCRbeta analysis, collaborators shipped samples as frozen whole blood, isolated PBMCs, or DNA extracted from either of those sample types. The data are from a study of blood T cell repertoires in COVID-19 (TCRdb year 2020). A note on the overall study: Samples covering the acute and convalescent phases of COVID-19 were provided by collaborators in the United States, Italy and Spain. The dataset comprised deeply sampled blood TCRbeta repertoires from subjects exposed to, actively infected with, or recovered from COVID-19. The repertoires were made available in a free public database intended to serve as a resource for research on the immune response to SARS-CoV-2. The prospective study material was composed of cDNA or gDNA derived from T cells, B-cell-depleted T cells, or PBMCs. Where available, HLA class I and class II types were obtained from metadata supplied by the sample provider rather than from assay-based typing. The samples were drawn from the first 160 participants of the ongoing ImmuneRACE study and from 1,254 subjects provided by 6 global collaborators. Nearly every sample came with metadata listing a de-identified subject ID, COVID-19 status, age in years and sex.

The immunoSEQ Assay, a bias-controlled multiplex PCR, was used to amplify TCRbeta CDR3 regions from genomic DNA. The paper's data handling went like this. The number of nucleated cells in each sample was estimated by amplification of reference gene primers within the assay. To quantify the absolute abundance of each unique TCRbeta CDR3 rearrangement, sequence reads were collapsed and filtered. For each sample, productive Simpson clonality was calculated as the square root of Simpson's diversity index over productive rearrangements. The table was pulled from immuneACCESS by TCRdb, which kept in-frame rearrangements only. Such tables lose some clones; where checked, under half of the loss comes from unresolved V genes, and the rest has no known cause. V, J and clone size are those of that table, while D and trimming were read from the DNA. The sample includes about 240,000 clones, with 86% observed a single time. The top ten clonotypes cover 12% of the sample.

Beyond this particular receptor, the publication reports: Clinical and demographic metadata were provided uncurated, with the amount varying by source and participant.

Specimen: peripheral blood. This TCR came from a man at least 80 years old with acute or convalescent COVID-19.

For the CDR3, the sequence is CASSVTNGVNSPLHF. The sequenced DNA: TGTGCCAGCAGCGTCACGAACGGGGTGAATTCACCCCTCCACTTT. Recombination joined TRBV9 with TRBJ1-6, with no D gene named confidently. V is pared back by 2 bases and J by 7 bases, with 13 bases lying between the germline termini. As encoded in the germline V gene, CDR1 is SGDLS while CDR2 is YYNGEE. Spanning cysteine to phenylalanine, the CDR3 consists of 15 amino acids. CDR3 DNA is the only sequence kept; it has 45 bases, read in frame from the first base. Reference TRBV9 and TRBJ1-6 genes cover what lies past the CDR3, so the full variable domain is DSGVTQTPKHLITATGQRVTLRCSPRSGDLSVYWYQQSLDQGLQFLIQYYNGEERAKGNILERFSAQQFPDLHSELNLSSLELGDSALYFCASSVTNGVNSPLHFGNGTRLTVT.